Shown below are 30 T cell receptor beta chains from a single sample sequenced in a study of blood T cell repertoires in COVID-19. Using immunoSEQ multiplex PCR, the repertoire was profiled, and TCRdb retains in-frame clones only, with some absent. The sample comprises approximately 100,000 clones, approximately 80% of which are singletons, and about 11% rests with the top ten. Material: peripheral blood. The receptors derive from a man in his 70s with active or convalescent COVID-19.

The gene calls are TRBV18 and TRBJ1-2; 12 positions agree with TRBD1. Germline V gene data show CDR1 as KGHSH and CDR2 as LQKENI. The length of the CDR3 is 17 residues. V lost 3 bases, J lost 1 base, and 6 bases stayed unmatched. CDR3 in DNA: TGTGCCAGCTCACCGACCGGGACAGGGGGCTTTAACTATGGCTACACCTTC. Its translation: CASSPTGTGGFNYGYTF. Together with reference TRBV18 and TRBJ1-2, the CDR3 gives the full variable domain: NAGVMQNPRHLVRRRGQEARLRCSPMKGHSHVYWYRQLPEEGLKFMVYLQKENIIDESGMPKERFSAEFPKEGPSILRIQQVVRGDSAAYFCASSPTGTGGFNYGYTFGSGTRLTVV.

This chain links TRBV13 with TRBJ2-7, with 9 bases identical to TRBD1. There are 15 residues in the CDR3. The V gene's germline CDR1 is PRHDT and CDR2 FYEKMQ (reference sequence). V was pared by 2 bases and J by 6 bases, with 8 bases of the junction left unmatched. CDR3 nucleotide sequence: TGTGCCAGCAGCTTACCGGGACAGGGCATCGGCGAGCAGTACTTC. Amino acid sequence: CASSLPGQGIGEQYF.

The rearrangement joins TRBV3-1 (or the pseudogene TRBV3-2) to TRBJ1-2, with D perhaps TRBD1 (5 bases). CDR3 length equals 15 residues. Germline CDR1 LGHDT, CDR2 YNNKEL (reference sequence). Trimming pared 2 bases from V and 5 bases from J, leaving 15 bases between. The CDR3, as DNA: TGTGCCAGCAGCCAATTGGCAGGGATGGGATATGGCTACACCTTC. Translating it yields CASSQLAGMGYGYTF.

This clone was recorded only once. The chain uses TRBV7-9 and TRBJ1-1; tentative D call: TRBD1 (5 bases). Germline CDR1 SEHNR, CDR2 FQNEAQ (reference sequence). Trimming pared 5 bases from V and 1 base from J, leaving 8 bases between. This CDR3 has 13 residues. Here the CDR3 DNA reads TGTGCCAGCAGCCCACAGGAGAACACTGAAGCTTTCTTT. It is translated as CASSPQENTEAFF. Drawing the rest from reference TRBV7-9 and TRBJ1-1, the complete variable domain is DTGVSQNPRHKITKRGQNVTFRCDPISEHNRLYWYRQTLGQGPEFLTYFQNEAQLEKSRLLSDRFSAERPKGSFSTLEIQRTEQGDSAMYLCASSPQENTEAFFGQGTRLTVV.

V usage is TRBV18 and J usage is TRBJ1-1, with D hard to call. This CDR3 is 16 amino acids long. Germline V gives CDR1 KGHSH, CDR2 LQKENI. The ends were cut back, 4 bases at V and 5 bases at J, with 20 bases in the middle. Written as DNA, the CDR3 is TGTGCCAGCTCACAAATCCTGGGCGTCCAGGCTACTGAAGCTTTCTTT. Encoded protein: CASSQILGVQATEAFF.

The V gene is TRBV16, the J gene TRBJ1-1; D is undetermined. CDR1 is KGHSY and CDR2 is FQNENV in the germline V gene. V was shortened by 4 bases and J by 4 bases, with 13 bases between the two germline ends. The CDR3 is made up of 14 amino acids. The CDR3 protein is CASSPLYSSTEAFF. The CDR3 nucleotides are TGTGCCAGCAGCCCACTCTACTCGTCCACTGAAGCTTTCTTT.

This chain joins TRBV6-2 or TRBV6-3 and TRBJ2-2, with D unclear. V lost 6 bases, J lost 2 bases, and 13 bases lay in between. This CDR3 comprises 15 residues. Germline CDR1 is MNHEY and CDR2 is SVGEGT. In nucleotides, the CDR3 is TGTGCCAGCAGCAAATTAACAATAAACACCGGGGAGCTGTTTTTT. It is translated as CASSKLTINTGELFF.

The chain uses TRBV7-3 and TRBJ2-2; 13 bases agree with TRBD2. Germline V gene sequence: CDR1 SGHTA, CDR2 FQGTGA. The CDR3 totals 15 residues. V trimming: 4 bases; J trimming: 6 bases; junction bases outside the gene matches: 2. The DNA for the CDR3 is TGTGCCAGCAGCTCCGGACTAGCGGGGGCCGGGGAGCTGTTTTTT. Its translation is CASSSGLAGAGELFF.

The table lists this clone with a count of one. The chain is built from TRBV6-5 and TRBJ1-3; 7 bases map to TRBD1. The length of the CDR3 is 14 residues. J was trimmed by 0 bases and V by 6 bases; bases with no gene match: 2. Germline V gives CDR1 MNHEY, CDR2 SVGAGI. As DNA, the CDR3 is TGTGCCAGCAGCTCAGGGGGCTCTGGAAACACCATATATTTT. Translated, it gives CASSSGGSGNTIYF.

The chain recombines TRBV6-5 with TRBJ1-3; possible D gene TRBD1, 5 bases. Trimming removed 2 bases at V and 3 bases at J, with 11 bases between. The CDR3 has 15 amino acids. CDR1 is MNHEY and CDR2 is SVGAGI in the germline V gene. CDR3 nucleotides: TGTGCCAGCAGTTACGGAGGGGCCGGTGGAAACACCATATATTTT. Its protein product is CASSYGGAGGNTIYF.

There are a few counts of this clone. The CDR3 region has the DNA TGTGCCAGTAGTTCGGCGGGACGGACAAGCGCAGCTAACTATGGCTACACCTTC. Translated: CASSSAGRTSAANYGYTF. The chain couples TRBV19 to TRBJ1-2; D possibly corresponds to TRBD1 (5 bases). The germline V and J ends were trimmed by 5 bases and 0 bases, with 22 bases remaining between them. CDR3 length: 18 residues. From germline, CDR1 is LNHDA and CDR2 SQIVND (reference sequence). The complete variable domain, with remaining parts taken from reference TRBV19 and TRBJ1-2, reads DGGITQSPKYLFRKEGQNVTLSCEQNLNHDAMYWYRQDPGQGLRLIYYSQIVNDFQKGDIAEGYSVSREKKESFPLTVTSAQKNPTAFYLCASSSAGRTSAANYGYTFGSGTRLTVV.

This chain links TRBV19 with TRBJ2-7; 7 bases align to TRBD1. The CDR3 runs to 16 residues. V trimming: 6 bases; J trimming: 0 bases; junction bases outside the gene matches: 11. Per germline, CDR1 LNHDA and CDR2 SQIVND (reference sequence). The CDR3 is CASSDVGQMSSYEQYF. As DNA, the CDR3 is TGTGCCAGTAGCGATGTGGGACAGATGAGCTCCTACGAGCAGTACTTC. Complete variable domain (other parts from reference TRBV19 and TRBJ2-7): DGGITQSPKYLFRKEGQNVTLSCEQNLNHDAMYWYRQDPGQGLRLIYYSQIVNDFQKGDIAEGYSVSREKKESFPLTVTSAQKNPTAFYLCASSDVGQMSSYEQYFGPGTRLTVT.

This clone was seen only a few times. The chain recombines TRBV4-1 with TRBJ1-5; D perhaps matches TRBD1 (5 bases). Germline-derived CDR1 and CDR2 are MGHRA and YSYEKL. Trimming cost V 3 bases and J 4 bases, with 16 bases left between them. The CDR3 is made up of 16 amino acids. The CDR3: CASSQEGIGGNQPQHF. Written as DNA, the CDR3 is TGCGCCAGCAGCCAGGAAGGAATTGGGGGGAATCAGCCCCAGCATTTT.

With respect to this clone: Its ends do not fully match the called genes, so a read error is possible. V gene TRBV18 combines with J gene TRBJ2-7; 9 bases line up with TRBD1. CDR3 size: 13 residues. The germline V gene encodes CDR1 KGHSH and CDR2 LQKENI. The CDR3: CASSPRGGTGFNF. In DNA form, the CDR3 reads TGTGCCAGCTCACCAAGAGGCGGGACAGGGTTTAACTTC.

J is TRBJ2-2 and V is TRBV9, with TRBD2 identical over 16 bases. Germline CDR1 is SGDLS and CDR2 is YYNGEE. The CDR3 is 16 residues long. V was clipped by 2 bases and J by 6 bases; unmatched bases: 1. The CDR3 sequence is CASSVGLAGGAGELFF. In DNA form, the CDR3 reads TGTGCCAGCAGCGTGGGACTAGCGGGGGGGGCCGGGGAGCTGTTTTTT.

This sequence joins TRBV20-1 and TRBJ1-1; the D is unclear. The V gene lost 6 bases and the J gene lost 3 bases, with 8 bases spanning the gap. Germline assignment: CDR1 DFQATT and CDR2 SNEGSKA (reference sequence). The CDR3 is 11 residues long. The DNA of the CDR3 is TGCAGTGCCAAGAGTCACACTGAAGCTTTCTTT. This gives the protein CSAKSHTEAFF.

This clone was detected only a few times. This chain uses TRBV3-1 (or the pseudogene TRBV3-2) with TRBJ2-1; 10 bases are a match to TRBD1. Germline V lookup: CDR1 LGHDT, CDR2 YNNKEL (reference sequence). The CDR3 covers 15 residues. V dropped 4 bases and J dropped 9; count of bases not matched to a gene: 9. The CDR3 DNA is TGTGCCAGCAGCCCCCCGGGACAGGGGAGGGGTGAGCAGTTCTTC. Its protein is CASSPPGQGRGEQFF.

This clone was picked up one time. V is TRBV29-1 and J is TRBJ2-1; tentatively, D is TRBD2 (6 bases). CDR3 length: 15 amino acids. Per germline, CDR1 SQVTM and CDR2 ANQGSEA. Trimming took off 6 bases at V and 2 bases at J, with 17 bases between the two ends. CDR3 DNA: TGCAGCGTGAGAAACGGGCGGGGAGCCTACAATGAGCAGTTCTTC. Translating it yields CSVRNGRGAYNEQFF.

V usage is TRBV5-1 and J usage is TRBJ2-6, with D possibly TRBD1 on 5 matching bases. The length of the CDR3 is 15 residues. CDR1 is SGHRS and CDR2 is YFSETQ in the germline V gene. V was trimmed by 4 bases and J by 4 bases, leaving 12 bases between them. Here the CDR3 DNA reads TGCGCCAGCAGCCCAGACAGAGCAGGGGCCAACGTCCTGACTTTC. Its translation is CASSPDRAGANVLTF.

This clone was observed many times. V is TRBV25-1 and J is TRBJ1-5; no clear D gene. V was shortened by 8 bases and J by 4 bases, with 15 bases between the two germline ends. The CDR3 is 14 amino acids. The germline CDR1 and CDR2 sequences are MGHDK and SYGVNS. The CDR3 loop reads CASLSRSSNQPQHF. CDR3 bases: TGTGCCAGCCTCTCCCGGAGCAGTAATCAGCCCCAGCATTTT.

In this sample, this clone turned up a few times. The chain carries TRBV18 and TRBJ1-6; TRBD1 aligns across 7 bases. The junction had 5 bases not matched to a gene; V was cut back by 3 bases and J by 3 bases. CDR1 is KGHSH, CDR2 LQKENI, per germline. The CDR3 extends over 16 amino acids. CDR3 sequence: CASSPLGQIYNSPLHF. DNA for the CDR3: TGTGCCAGCTCACCCCTGGGACAGATCTATAATTCACCCCTCCACTTT.

The rearrangement links TRBV13 to TRBJ1-4; no definite D call. In germline, CDR1 is PRHDT, CDR2 FYEKMQ (reference sequence). The germline V and J ends were trimmed by 1 base and 12 bases, with 15 bases remaining between them. The CDR3 is 14 residues long. Here the CDR3 reads CASSLAGITTELFF. In DNA form, the CDR3 reads TGTGCCAGCAGCTTAGCGGGGATAACGACTGAACTGTTTTTT.

This clone showed up just once. The gene calls are TRBV11-2 and TRBJ2-3; 10 bases are a match to TRBD2. This CDR3 has 17 amino acids. After removal of 2 bases from V and 2 bases from J, the junction contained 7 bases not matched to a gene. Germline CDR1 and CDR2: SGHAT and FQNNGV. CDR3 residues: CASSLRLAGAPTDTQYF. DNA of the CDR3: TGTGCCAGCAGCTTAAGGCTAGCGGGGGCCCCCACAGATACGCAGTATTTT.

This chain uses TRBV5-4 with TRBJ1-1; no definite D call. V lost 4 bases to trimming and J lost 0 bases, with 10 bases between them. Germline CDR1 SGHNT, CDR2 YYREEE (reference sequence). The CDR3 has 14 amino acids. CDR3 loop: CASSARNMNTEAFF. For the CDR3, the DNA is TGTGCCAGCAGCGCCAGGAACATGAACACTGAAGCTTTCTTT.

This clone was picked up one time. Sequence at one end of the junction differs from germline and may be a read error. The chain uses TRBV7-7 and TRBJ2-5; possibly TRBD2 for D (5 bases). Germline CDR1 is SSHAT and CDR2 is FNYEAQ (reference sequence). The CDR3 length is 16 residues. CDR3 nucleotides: TGTGCTAGCAGCTTAGGCGGCGGGCCTAGGCAAGAGACCCAGTACTTC. As protein: CASSLGGGPRQETQYF.

This sequence joins TRBV3-1 (or the pseudogene TRBV3-2) and TRBJ1-1, with no clear D. This CDR3 region has 12 residues. Trimming removed 0 bases from V and 10 bases from J, with 9 bases in between. The germline V gene encodes CDR1 LGHDT and CDR2 YNNKEL (reference sequence). CDR3 sequence: CASSQDRTIAFF. The CDR3 DNA follows: TGTGCCAGCAGCCAAGATAGAACGATAGCTTTCTTT.

V and J are TRBV5-6 and TRBJ2-3; 9 bases map to TRBD1. There are 15 residues in the CDR3. The germline CDR1 and CDR2 sequences are SGHDT and YYEEEE. V gave up 4 bases and J gave up 4 bases; unmatched junction bases: 7. The CDR3 spells CASSPQGAGPDTQYF. The CDR3 coding sequence is TGTGCCAGCAGCCCACAGGGGGCAGGACCAGATACGCAGTATTTT.

The chain couples TRBV6-6 to TRBJ1-6, with 7 bases lining up with TRBD1. Germline V gene lookup returns CDR1 MNHNY and CDR2 SVGAGI (reference sequence). V was pared by 11 bases and J by 6 bases, with 13 bases of the junction left unmatched. This CDR3 is 15 amino acids long. CDR3 bases: TGTGCCGTCCAGGGGACGGGACAGATTAATTCACCCCTCCACTTT. It translates to CAVQGTGQINSPLHF.

The rearrangement links TRBV27 to TRBJ1-1; tentatively, D is TRBD1 (5 bases). V lost 10 bases, J lost 9 bases, and 9 bases lay in between. The germline V gene has CDR1 MNHEY and CDR2 SMNVEV (reference sequence). The CDR3 contains 9 residues. CDR3 sequence: CAIGGKAFF. The CDR3 nucleotides read TGTGCCATCGGGGGGAAAGCTTTCTTT.

The J gene is TRBJ2-1, the V gene TRBV6-5; D perhaps matches TRBD2 (5 bases). The CDR3 totals 12 residues. Germline CDR1 MNHEY, CDR2 SVGAGI. With 2 bases removed from V and 8 bases from J, the gap between germline ends came to 7 bases. The CDR3 reads CASSYEGDEQFF. The CDR3 coding sequence is TGTGCCAGCAGTTACGAGGGTGATGAGCAGTTCTTC.